The 13 T cell receptor beta chains presented below share a single source sample, sequenced in a study of control samples from healthy donors and cancer patients. Profiled with immunoSEQ multiplex PCR; TCRdb holds only in-frame clones, not every one. The sample lists 150,000 to 200,000 clones; roughly 91% were seen once. Sequenced material: blood. Receptor source: a young woman in good health.

This chain uses TRBV11-2 with TRBJ2-2, with D unresolved. The germline V gene has CDR1 SGHAT and CDR2 FQNNGV. CDR3 size: 14 residues. Trimming pared 1 base from V and 8 bases from J, leaving 11 bases between. The CDR3 loop reads CASSLGVVTGELFF. CDR3 in DNA: TGTGCCAGCAGCTTAGGAGTAGTAACGGGGGAGCTGTTTTTT.

This clone was detected only once. The chain links TRBV7-3 to TRBJ2-1; TRBD2 matches 15 bases. CDR3 size: 14 residues. After removal of 5 bases from V and 11 bases from J, the junction contained 4 bases not matched to a gene. In germline, CDR1 is SGHTA, CDR2 FQGTGA. Here the CDR3 reads CASSPGLAGGQQFF. DNA for the CDR3: TGTGCCAGCAGCCCGGGACTAGCGGGAGGACAGCAGTTCTTC.

The genes are TRBV9 and TRBJ1-4, with D tentatively TRBD1 (6 bases). This CDR3 region has 14 residues. Germline CDR1 SGDLS, CDR2 YYNGEE. Trimming took off 3 bases at V and 7 bases at J, with 13 bases between the two ends. The CDR3 nucleotides are TGTGCCAGCAGCGCCGGGACACGGGGTGAAAAACTGTTTTTT. Translation gives CASSAGTRGEKLFF.

This clone was detected only once. The chain carries TRBV27 and TRBJ1-6; D remains ambiguous. Trimming stripped 5 bases from V and 9 bases from J, with 11 bases between. Germline V gene lookup returns CDR1 MNHEY and CDR2 SMNVEV (reference sequence). The CDR3 contains 13 residues. The CDR3 DNA is TGTGCCAGCAGTACGATAGGGAGTTCACCCCTCCACTTT. Its protein product is CASSTIGSSPLHF.

The genes are TRBV21-1 and TRBJ2-1; TRBD2 reflects the table's D call only, with no check against the DNA. TRBV21-1 is termed a pseudogene. The CDR3 has 17 residues. CDR3 residues: CASSKGEVPPNYNEQFF. For the CDR3, the DNA is TGTGCCAGCAGCAAAGGAGAGGTTCCGCCGAACTACAATGAGCAGTTCTTC.

V and J are TRBV6-6 and TRBJ1-3; tentative D call: TRBD1 (5 bases). The germline V gene has CDR1 MNHNY and CDR2 SVGAGI (reference sequence). This CDR3 is 13 amino acids long. V lost 4 bases to trimming and J lost 2 bases, with 6 bases between them. The CDR3 coding sequence is TGTGCCAGCAGTTTGGACACTGGAAACACCATATATTTT. Translation gives CASSLDTGNTIYF.

The V and J genes are TRBV5-6 and TRBJ2-7; D may be TRBD1 (5 bases). The V end lost 0 bases, the J end lost 3 bases, and 7 bases lay between the germline ends. The germline CDR1 and CDR2 sequences are SGHDT and YYEEEE. CDR3 length equals 13 residues. DNA for the CDR3: TGTGCCAGCAGCTTGGGACAGAACTACGAGCAGTACTTC. Translated, it gives CASSLGQNYEQYF. The full variable domain, its missing parts supplied by reference TRBV5-6 and TRBJ2-7, is DAGVTQSPTHLIKTRGQQVTLRCSPKSGHDTVSWYQQALGQGPQFIFQYYEEEERQRGNFPDRFSGHQFPNYSSELNVNALLLGDSALYLCASSLGQNYEQYFGPGTRLTVT.

The chain is built from TRBV3-1 (or the pseudogene TRBV3-2) and TRBJ2-2; possible D gene TRBD2, 5 bases. Germline CDR1 reads LGHDT; CDR2 reads YNNKEL (reference sequence). V lost 3 bases to trimming and J lost 0 bases, with 8 bases between them. This CDR3 region has 15 residues. The DNA of the CDR3 is TGTGCCAGCAGCCACTCCGGGACGAACACCGGGGAGCTGTTTTTT. Translating gives CASSHSGTNTGELFF.

This clone was seen only once. V is TRBV6-2 or TRBV6-3 and J is TRBJ2-7; TRBD1 is a possible D gene (6 bases). The CDR3 has 15 amino acids. Germline V CDR1 and CDR2: MNHEY, SVGEGT. V lost 0 bases to trimming and J lost 3 bases, with 12 bases between them. The DNA for the CDR3 is TGTGCCAGCAGTTACTCCCGGGACAACCGCTACGAGCAGTACTTC. This translates into CASSYSRDNRYEQYF.

The chain carries TRBV19 and TRBJ1-2, with a weak D call TRBD1 (5 bases). Between the trimmed V and J ends, which lost 2 bases and 1 base, there was a span of 11 bases. The V gene's germline CDR1 is LNHDA and CDR2 SQIVND (reference sequence). This CDR3 comprises 15 residues. The CDR3 nucleotides read TGTGCCAGTAGTATAAGGGGTACCTTTAACTATGGCTACACCTTC. Translating gives CASSIRGTFNYGYTF. The complete variable domain, with remaining parts taken from reference TRBV19 and TRBJ1-2, reads DGGITQSPKYLFRKEGQNVTLSCEQNLNHDAMYWYRQDPGQGLRLIYYSQIVNDFQKGDIAEGYSVSREKKESFPLTVTSAQKNPTAFYLCASSIRGTFNYGYTFGSGTRLTVV.

The chain is built from TRBV19 and TRBJ1-6; D uncertain. CDR1 and CDR2 from the germline V gene are LNHDA and SQIVND (reference sequence). The V end lost 3 bases, the J end lost 7 bases, and 10 bases lay between the germline ends. This CDR3 comprises 14 residues. CDR3 in amino acids: CASSIIGRNSPLHF. CDR3 nucleotides: TGTGCCAGTAGTATCATAGGGCGGAATTCACCCCTCCACTTT.

The V call is TRBV12-3 or TRBV12-4, the J call TRBJ2-7; a weak D match, TRBD1 (6 bases). The CDR3 runs to 11 residues. V lost 5 bases and J 6 bases, leaving 8 bases between the germline ends. CDR3 sequence (DNA): TGTGCCAGCAGTACAGGGTCCGAGCAGTACTTC. Amino acids: CASSTGSEQYF.

A remark on this clone: At the DNA level, this CDR3 is encoded by other sequences in the same sample as well. The J gene is TRBJ2-3, the V gene TRBV12-3 or TRBV12-4; D call uncertain. The V gene lost 3 bases and the J gene lost 5 bases, with 3 bases spanning the gap. The CDR3 is 11 residues long. CDR3 residues: CASSLRDTQYF. In DNA form, the CDR3 reads TGTGCCAGCAGTTTGAGAGATACGCAGTATTTT.